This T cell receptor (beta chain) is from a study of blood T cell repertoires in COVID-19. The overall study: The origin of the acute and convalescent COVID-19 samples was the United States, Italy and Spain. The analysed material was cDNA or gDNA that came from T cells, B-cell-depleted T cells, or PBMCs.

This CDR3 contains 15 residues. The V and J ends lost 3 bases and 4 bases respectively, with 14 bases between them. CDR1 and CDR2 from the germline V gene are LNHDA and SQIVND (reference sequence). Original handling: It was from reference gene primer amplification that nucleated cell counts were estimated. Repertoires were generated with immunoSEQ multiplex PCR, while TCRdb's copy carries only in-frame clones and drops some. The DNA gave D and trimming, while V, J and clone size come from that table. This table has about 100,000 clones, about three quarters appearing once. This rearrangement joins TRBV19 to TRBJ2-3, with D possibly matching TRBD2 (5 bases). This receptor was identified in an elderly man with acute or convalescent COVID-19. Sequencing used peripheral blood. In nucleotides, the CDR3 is TGTGCCAGTAGTATCGAGGGAGCTAGCCCAGATACGCAGTATTTT. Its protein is CASSIEGASPDTQYF.